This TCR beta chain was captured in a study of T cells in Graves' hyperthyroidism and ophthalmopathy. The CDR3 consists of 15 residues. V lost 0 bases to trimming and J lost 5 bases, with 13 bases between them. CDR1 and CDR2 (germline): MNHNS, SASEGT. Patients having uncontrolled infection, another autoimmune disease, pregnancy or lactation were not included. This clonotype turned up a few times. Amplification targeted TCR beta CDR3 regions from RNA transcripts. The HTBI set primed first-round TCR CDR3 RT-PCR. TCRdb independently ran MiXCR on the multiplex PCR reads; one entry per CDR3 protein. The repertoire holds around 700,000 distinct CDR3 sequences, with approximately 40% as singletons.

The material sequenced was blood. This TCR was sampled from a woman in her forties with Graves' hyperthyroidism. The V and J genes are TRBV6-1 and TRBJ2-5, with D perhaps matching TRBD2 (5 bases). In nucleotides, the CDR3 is TGTGCCAGCAGTGAAGCGCTAAACAGAGGGGAGACCCAGTACTTC. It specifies CASSEALNRGETQYF.